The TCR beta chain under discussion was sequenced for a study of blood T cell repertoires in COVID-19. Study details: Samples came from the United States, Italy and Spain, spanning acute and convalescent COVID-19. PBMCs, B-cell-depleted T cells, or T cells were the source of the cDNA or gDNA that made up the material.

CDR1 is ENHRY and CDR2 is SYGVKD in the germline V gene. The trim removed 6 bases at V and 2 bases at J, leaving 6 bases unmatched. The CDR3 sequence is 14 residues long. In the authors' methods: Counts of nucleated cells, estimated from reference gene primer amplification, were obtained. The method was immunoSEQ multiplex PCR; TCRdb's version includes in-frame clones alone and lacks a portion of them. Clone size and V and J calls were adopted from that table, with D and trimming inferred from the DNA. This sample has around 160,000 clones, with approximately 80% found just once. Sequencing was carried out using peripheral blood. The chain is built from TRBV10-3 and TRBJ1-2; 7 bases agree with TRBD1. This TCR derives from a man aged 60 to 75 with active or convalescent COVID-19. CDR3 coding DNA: TGTGCCATCAGGCGGCAGGGGGAGAACTATGGCTACACCTTC. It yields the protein CAIRRQGENYGYTF.